This record concerns one TCR beta chain sequence. This CDR3 spans 19 amino acids. Germline trimming cut 2 bases from V and 0 bases from J; bases unmatched to any gene: 11. CDR1 and CDR2 (germline): SGHTA, FQGNSA. This sample was included in a study of CD8+ T cells in alopecia areata. RNA was isolated and reverse transcribed to cDNA, the sequencing template. The table came from immunoSEQ multiplex PCR; TCRdb's copy has only in-frame clones and leaves some out. The sample contains approximately 54,000 clones, around 96% of which appear only once. The input for sequencing was CD8+ T cells sorted from blood, taken at week 0. This clonotype was obtained from a human donor with alopecia areata. V usage is TRBV7-2 and J usage is TRBJ2-5, with 11 nucleotides matching TRBD2. CDR3 in DNA: TGTGCCAGCAGCTTACGTGGTCTAGCGGGGGGCCCGTACCAAGAGACCCAGTACTTC. Amino acids: CASSLRGLAGGPYQETQYF.